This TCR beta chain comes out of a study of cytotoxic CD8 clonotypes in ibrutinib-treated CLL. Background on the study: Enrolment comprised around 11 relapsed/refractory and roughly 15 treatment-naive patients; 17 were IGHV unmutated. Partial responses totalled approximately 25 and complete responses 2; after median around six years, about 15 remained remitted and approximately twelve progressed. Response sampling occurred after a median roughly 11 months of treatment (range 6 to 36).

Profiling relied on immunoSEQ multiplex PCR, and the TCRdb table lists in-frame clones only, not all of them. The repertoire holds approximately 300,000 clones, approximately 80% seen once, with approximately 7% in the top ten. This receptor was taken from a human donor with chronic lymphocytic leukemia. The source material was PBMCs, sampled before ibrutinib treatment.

DNA for the CDR3: TGTGCCAGCAGCGTAGGGGGACAGGCCGCCAATGAGCAGTTCTTC. Its translation: CASSVGGQAANEQFF. This chain connects TRBV9 to TRBJ2-1; 8 bases agree with TRBD1. Germline CDR1 is SGDLS and CDR2 is YYNGEE. The CDR3 totals 15 residues. With V trimmed by 0 bases and J by 6 bases, 5 bases remained unmatched.